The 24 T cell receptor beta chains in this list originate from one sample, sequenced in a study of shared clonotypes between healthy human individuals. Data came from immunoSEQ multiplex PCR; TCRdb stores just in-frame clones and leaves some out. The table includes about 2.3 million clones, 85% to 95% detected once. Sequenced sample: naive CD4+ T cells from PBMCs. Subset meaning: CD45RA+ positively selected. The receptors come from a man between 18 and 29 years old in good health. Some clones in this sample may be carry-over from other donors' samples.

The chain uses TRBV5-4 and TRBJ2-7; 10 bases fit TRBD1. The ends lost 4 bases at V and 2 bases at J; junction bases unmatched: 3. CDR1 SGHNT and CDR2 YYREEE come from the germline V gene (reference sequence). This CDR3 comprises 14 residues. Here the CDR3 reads CASSVTGGPYEQYF. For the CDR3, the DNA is TGTGCCAGCAGCGTGACAGGGGGCCCCTACGAGCAGTACTTC.

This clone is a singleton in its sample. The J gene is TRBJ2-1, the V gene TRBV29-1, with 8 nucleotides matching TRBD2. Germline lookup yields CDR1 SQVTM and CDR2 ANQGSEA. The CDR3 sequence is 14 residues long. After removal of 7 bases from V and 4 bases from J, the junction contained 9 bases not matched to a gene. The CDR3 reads CSAPRVAGYNEQFF. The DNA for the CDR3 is TGCAGCGCACCACGGGTAGCGGGGTACAATGAGCAGTTCTTC.

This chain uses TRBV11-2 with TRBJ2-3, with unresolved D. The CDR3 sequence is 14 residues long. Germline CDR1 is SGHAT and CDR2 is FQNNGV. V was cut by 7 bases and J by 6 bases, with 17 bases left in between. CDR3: CASTARAPFDTQYF. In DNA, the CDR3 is TGTGCCAGCACGGCCCGGGCCCCCTTTGATACGCAGTATTTT.

In DNA form, the CDR3 reads TGTGCCAGCAGCTTAGCGAGGTTCGGATTTGGAAACACCATATATTTT. Its translation: CASSLARFGFGNTIYF. The chain links TRBV7-6 to TRBJ1-3, with D unresolved. The V gene lost 0 bases and the J gene lost 3 bases, with 12 bases spanning the gap. Per germline, CDR1 SGHVS and CDR2 FNYEAQ. CDR3 length: 16 amino acids.

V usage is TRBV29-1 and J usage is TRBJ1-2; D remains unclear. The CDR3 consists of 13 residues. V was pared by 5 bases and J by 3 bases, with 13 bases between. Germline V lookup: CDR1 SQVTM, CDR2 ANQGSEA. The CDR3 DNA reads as TGCAGCGTTAGGAGACGGACCGACTATGGCTACACCTTC. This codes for CSVRRRTDYGYTF.

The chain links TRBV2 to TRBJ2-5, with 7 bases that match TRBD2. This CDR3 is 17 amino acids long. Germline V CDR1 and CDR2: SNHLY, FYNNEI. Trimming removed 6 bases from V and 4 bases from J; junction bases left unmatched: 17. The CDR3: CASSPPRGGSNSETQYF. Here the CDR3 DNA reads TGTGCCAGCAGCCCCCCCCGAGGCGGGAGTAATTCAGAGACCCAGTACTTC.

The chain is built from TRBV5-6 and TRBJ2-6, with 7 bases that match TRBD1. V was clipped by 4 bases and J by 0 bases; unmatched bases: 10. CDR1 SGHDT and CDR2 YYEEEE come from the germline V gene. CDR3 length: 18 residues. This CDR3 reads CASSAPGQRYSGANVLTF. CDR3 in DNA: TGTGCCAGCAGCGCTCCGGGACAGCGGTACTCTGGGGCCAACGTCCTGACTTTC. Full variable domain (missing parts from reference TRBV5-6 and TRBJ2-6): DAGVTQSPTHLIKTRGQQVTLRCSPKSGHDTVSWYQQALGQGPQFIFQYYEEEERQRGNFPDRFSGHQFPNYSSELNVNALLLGDSALYLCASSAPGQRYSGANVLTFGAGSRLTVL.

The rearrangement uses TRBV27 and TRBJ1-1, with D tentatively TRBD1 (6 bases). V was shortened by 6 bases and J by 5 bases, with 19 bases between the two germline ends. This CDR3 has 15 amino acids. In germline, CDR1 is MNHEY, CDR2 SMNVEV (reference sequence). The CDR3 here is CASRPHLGGLTEAFF. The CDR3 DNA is TGTGCCAGCAGGCCGCATTTAGGGGGGCTTACTGAAGCTTTCTTT.

The chain's CDR3 is CATSRARQDNQPQHF. The CDR3 bases are TGTGCCACCAGCAGAGCGCGTCAGGACAATCAGCCCCAGCATTTT. This chain uses TRBV15 with TRBJ1-5, with no clear D. Germline V gives CDR1 LNHNV, CDR2 YYDKDF (reference sequence). V gave up 1 base and J gave up 3 bases, with 10 bases separating them. The CDR3 covers 15 residues. Combining the CDR3 with reference TRBV15 and TRBJ1-5 gives the whole variable domain DAMVIQNPRYQVTQFGKPVTLSCSQTLNHNVMYWYQQKSSQAPKLLFHYYDKDFNNEADTPDNFQSRRPNTSFCFLDIRSPGLGDTAMYLCATSRARQDNQPQHFGDGTRLSIL.

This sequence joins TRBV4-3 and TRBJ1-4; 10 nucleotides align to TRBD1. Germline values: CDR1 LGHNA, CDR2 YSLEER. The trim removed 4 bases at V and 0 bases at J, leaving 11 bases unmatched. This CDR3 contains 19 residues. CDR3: CASSLKVDRGAATNEKLFF. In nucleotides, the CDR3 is TGCGCCAGCAGCCTGAAGGTGGACAGGGGGGCTGCAACTAATGAAAAACTGTTTTTT.

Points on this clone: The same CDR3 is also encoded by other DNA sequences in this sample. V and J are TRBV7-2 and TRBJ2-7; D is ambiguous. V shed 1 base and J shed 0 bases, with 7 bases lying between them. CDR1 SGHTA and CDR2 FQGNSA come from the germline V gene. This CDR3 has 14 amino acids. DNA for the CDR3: TGTGCCAGCAGCTTAGTTACTTCCTCCTACGAGCAGTACTTC. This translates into CASSLVTSSYEQYF.

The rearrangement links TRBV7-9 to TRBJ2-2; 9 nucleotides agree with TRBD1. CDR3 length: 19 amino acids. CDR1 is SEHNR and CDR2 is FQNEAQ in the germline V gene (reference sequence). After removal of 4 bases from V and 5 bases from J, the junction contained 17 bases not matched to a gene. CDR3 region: CASSSRGRTGTGWTGELFF. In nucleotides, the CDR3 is TGTGCCAGCAGCTCGCGCGGACGGACCGGGACAGGGTGGACCGGGGAGCTGTTTTTT. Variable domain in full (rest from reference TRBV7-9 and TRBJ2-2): DTGVSQNPRHKITKRGQNVTFRCDPISEHNRLYWYRQTLGQGPEFLTYFQNEAQLEKSRLLSDRFSAERPKGSFSTLEIQRTEQGDSAMYLCASSSRGRTGTGWTGELFFGEGSRLTVL.

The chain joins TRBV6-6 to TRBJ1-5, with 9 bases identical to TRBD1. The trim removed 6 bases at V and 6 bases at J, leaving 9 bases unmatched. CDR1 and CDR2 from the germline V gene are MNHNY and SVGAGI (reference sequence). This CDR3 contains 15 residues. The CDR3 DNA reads TGTGCCAGCAGGACGGGACAGGGTTTCGGTCAGCCCCAGCATTTT. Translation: CASRTGQGFGQPQHF.

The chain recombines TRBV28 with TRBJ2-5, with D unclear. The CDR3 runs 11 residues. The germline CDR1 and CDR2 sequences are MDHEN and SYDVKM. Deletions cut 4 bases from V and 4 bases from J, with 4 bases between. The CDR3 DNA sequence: TGTGCCAGCAGTTCGATAGAGACCCAGTACTTC. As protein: CASSSIETQYF.

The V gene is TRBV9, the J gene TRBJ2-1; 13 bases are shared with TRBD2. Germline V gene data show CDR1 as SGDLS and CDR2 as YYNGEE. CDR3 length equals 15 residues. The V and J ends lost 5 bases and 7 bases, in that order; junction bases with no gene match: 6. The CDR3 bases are TGTGCCAGCAGGGCACTAGCGGGAGGGCCGAATGAGCAGTTCTTC. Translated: CASRALAGGPNEQFF.

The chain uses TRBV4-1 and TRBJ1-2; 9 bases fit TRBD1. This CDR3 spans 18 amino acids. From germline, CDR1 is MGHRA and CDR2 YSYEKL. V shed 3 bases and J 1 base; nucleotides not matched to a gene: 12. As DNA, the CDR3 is TGCGCCAGCAGCCAGGGACAGGGCCCCTCCCCCAATAACTATGGCTACACCTTC. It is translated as CASSQGQGPSPNNYGYTF.

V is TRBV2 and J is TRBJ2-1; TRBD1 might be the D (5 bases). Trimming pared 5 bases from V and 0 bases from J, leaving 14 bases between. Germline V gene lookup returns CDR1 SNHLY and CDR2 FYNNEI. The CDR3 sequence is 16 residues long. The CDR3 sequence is CASSSRVASSYNEQFF. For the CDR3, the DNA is TGTGCCAGCAGTTCCAGGGTTGCGAGCTCCTACAATGAGCAGTTCTTC.

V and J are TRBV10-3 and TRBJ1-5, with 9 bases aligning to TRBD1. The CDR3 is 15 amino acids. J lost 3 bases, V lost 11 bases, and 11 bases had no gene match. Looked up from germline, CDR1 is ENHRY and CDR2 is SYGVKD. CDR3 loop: CAVSPRDRDNQPQHF. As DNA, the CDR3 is TGTGCCGTTTCACCCCGGGACAGGGACAATCAGCCCCAGCATTTT.

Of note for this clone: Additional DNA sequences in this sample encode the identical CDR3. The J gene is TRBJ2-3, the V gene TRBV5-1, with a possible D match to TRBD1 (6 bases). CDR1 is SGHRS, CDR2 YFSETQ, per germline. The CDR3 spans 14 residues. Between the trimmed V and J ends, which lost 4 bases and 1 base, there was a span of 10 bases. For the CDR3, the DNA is TGCGCCAGCAGCCCGGACAGCCGCACAGATACGCAGTATTTT. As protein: CASSPDSRTDTQYF.

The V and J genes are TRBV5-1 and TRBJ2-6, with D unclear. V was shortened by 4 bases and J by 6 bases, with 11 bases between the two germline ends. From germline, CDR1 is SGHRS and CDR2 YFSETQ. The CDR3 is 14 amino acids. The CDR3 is CASSLNREANVLTF. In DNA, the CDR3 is TGCGCCAGCAGCCTCAACCGTGAGGCCAACGTCCTGACTTTC.

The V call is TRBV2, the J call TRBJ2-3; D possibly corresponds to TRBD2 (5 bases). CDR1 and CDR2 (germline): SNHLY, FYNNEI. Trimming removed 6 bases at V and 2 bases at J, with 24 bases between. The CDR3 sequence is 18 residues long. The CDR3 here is CASRPYSAGRGITDTQYF. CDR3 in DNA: TGTGCCAGCAGGCCCTACTCGGCAGGACGGGGAATCACAGATACGCAGTATTTT.

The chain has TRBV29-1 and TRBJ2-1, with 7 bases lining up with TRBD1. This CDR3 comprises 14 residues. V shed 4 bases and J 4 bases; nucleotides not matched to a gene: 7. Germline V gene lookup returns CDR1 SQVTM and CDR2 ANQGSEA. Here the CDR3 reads CSVATGVGYNEQFF. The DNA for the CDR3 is TGCAGCGTTGCAACAGGGGTGGGGTACAATGAGCAGTTCTTC.

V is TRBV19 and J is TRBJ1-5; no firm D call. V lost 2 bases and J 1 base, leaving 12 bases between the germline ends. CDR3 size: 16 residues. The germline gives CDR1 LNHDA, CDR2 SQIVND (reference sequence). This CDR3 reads CASSIPLRGSNQPQHF. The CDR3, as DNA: TGTGCCAGTAGTATACCTCTCCGTGGGAGCAATCAGCCCCAGCATTTT.

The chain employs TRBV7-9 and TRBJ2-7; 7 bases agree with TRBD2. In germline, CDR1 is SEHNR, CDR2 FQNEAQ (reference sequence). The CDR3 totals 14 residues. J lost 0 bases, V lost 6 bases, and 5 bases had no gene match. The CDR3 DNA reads TGTGCCAGCAGATCCGGGACTACCTCCTACGAGCAGTACTTC. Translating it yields CASRSGTTSYEQYF.